This passage covers 13 T cell receptor beta chains from one sample sequenced in a study of human T cells and chemical hapten exposure. Sample time point: patch test 3, about 24 weeks after DPC sensitization. The treatment is: therapeutic diphenylcyclopropenone sensitization with weekly scalp DPC. Each CDR3 protein is one row after TCRdb ran MiXCR on the RACE reads. There are 82,000 or so distinct CDR3 sequences in the sample; over 10% occur only once, and roughly 6% lies in the top ten. The input for sequencing was whole blood, taken in connection with sensitization to the hapten diphenylcyclopropenone (DPC). The receptor set was obtained from a woman aged 45-59 years with alopecia areata. Some clones in this sample may be carry-over from other donors' samples.

This clonotype was counted between two and nine times. The rearrangement uses TRBV11-2 and TRBJ1-1; D is unclear. Trimming stripped 1 base from V and 1 base from J, with 7 bases between. Germline CDR1 is SGHAT and CDR2 is FQNNGV. This CDR3 has 14 residues. CDR3 in DNA: TGTGCCAGCAGCTTAGGTTCCGCGAACACTGAAGCTTTCTTT. Amino acid sequence: CASSLGSANTEAFF.

J is TRBJ2-1 and V is TRBV6-1; 12 bases match TRBD2. J lost 8 bases, V lost 4 bases, and 3 bases had no gene match. Germline values: CDR1 MNHNS, CDR2 SASEGT. The CDR3 is made up of 14 amino acids. CDR3 sequence reads: CASSASGRAHEQFF. DNA for the CDR3: TGTGCCAGCAGTGCTAGCGGGAGGGCCCATGAGCAGTTCTTC.

This sequence joins TRBV19 and TRBJ2-1, with 8 bases aligning to TRBD1. Germline trimming cut 5 bases from V and 0 bases from J; bases unmatched to any gene: 12. The CDR3 extends over 18 amino acids. The germline CDR1 and CDR2 sequences are LNHDA and SQIVND (reference sequence). The CDR3 protein is CASSRPGTGDSSYNEQFF. The CDR3 coding sequence is TGTGCCAGTAGTCGACCCGGGACAGGAGACAGCTCCTACAATGAGCAGTTCTTC.

This chain links TRBV2 with TRBJ2-7, with 8 bases aligning to TRBD2. The CDR3 length is 14 residues. The junction had 11 bases not matched to a gene; V was cut back by 6 bases and J by 7 bases. Germline-derived CDR1 and CDR2 are SNHLY and FYNNEI. The CDR3 region has the DNA TGTGCCAGCAGACCCAGAGCGGGAGCGGGAGAGCAGTACTTC. It translates to CASRPRAGAGEQYF.

This clonotype was detected a few times. This chain connects TRBV12-2 to TRBJ1-1. TRBV12-2 is tagged as a pseudogene. CDR3 size: 17 residues. CDR3 residues: CASRLAGPREANTEAFF. CDR3 sequence (DNA): TGTGCAAGTCGCTTAGCGGGCCCACGCGAGGCGAACACTGAAGCTTTCTTT.

There are many counts of this clonotype. V gene TRBV20-1 combines with J gene TRBJ1-1; 7 positions agree with TRBD1. The germline V gene encodes CDR1 DFQATT and CDR2 SNEGSKA (reference sequence). CDR3 length: 12 residues. J lost 3 bases, V lost 6 bases, and 4 bases had no gene match. As DNA, the CDR3 is TGCAGTGCATCCAGGGGGGACACTGAAGCTTTCTTT. Translation gives CSASRGDTEAFF.

In this sample, this clonotype turned up many times. The chain carries TRBV6-1 and TRBJ2-1; 8 bases line up with TRBD2. Trimming at V came to 1 base and at J to 15 bases, leaving 2 bases not matched to a gene. Germline V CDR1 and CDR2: MNHNS, SASEGT. The CDR3 runs 11 residues. CDR3 bases: TGTGCCAGCAGTGAAGTAAGCGGGAGGTTCTTC. Translation gives CASSEVSGRFF.

This clonotype was counted between two and nine times. The chain links TRBV7-2 to TRBJ1-1, with 8 bases identical to TRBD1. Germline assignment: CDR1 SGHTA and CDR2 FQGNSA. Trimming cost V 4 bases and J 1 base; bases outside gene matches: 11. This CDR3 comprises 17 residues. DNA for the CDR3: TGTGCCAGCAGCTATAACCTCCTAGGACAGGGGAACACTGAAGCTTTCTTT. Protein: CASSYNLLGQGNTEAFF.

This clonotype was observed many times. The V and J genes are TRBV29-1 and TRBJ1-1; D is ambiguous. V was pared by 2 bases and J by 3 bases, with 10 bases between. The CDR3 contains 13 residues. Germline CDR1 SQVTM, CDR2 ANQGSEA. This CDR3 is CSVERVADTEAFF. The CDR3 DNA follows: TGCAGCGTTGAAAGAGTTGCGGACACTGAAGCTTTCTTT.

This chain links TRBV7-2 with TRBJ2-5; a weak D match, TRBD2 (5 bases). Germline CDR1 reads SGHTA; CDR2 reads FQGNSA. Trimming took off 1 base at V and 4 bases at J, with 10 bases between the two ends. This CDR3 spans 14 amino acids. CDR3: CASSLGSGGETQYF. The CDR3 DNA sequence: TGTGCCAGCAGCTTAGGCAGCGGTGGAGAGACCCAGTACTTC.

This clonotype was seen a handful of times. This CDR3 is CASPKGRAGELFF. The CDR3 region has the DNA TGTGCCAGCCCCAAAGGACGAGCCGGGGAGCTGTTTTTT. The gene calls are TRBV21-1 and TRBJ2-2. TRBV21-1 is a pseudogene segment. The CDR3 runs 13 residues.

This clonotype was counted a few times. V and J are TRBV5-3 and TRBJ2-1; TRBD2 aligns across 7 bases. TRBV5-3 is flagged as an ORF with uncertain function. CDR3 length: 13 amino acids. The junction had 9 bases not matched to a gene; V was cut back by 3 bases and J by 12 bases. CDR3 sequence reads: CARSYKRDPVQFF. In nucleotides, the CDR3 is TGTGCCAGAAGCTATAAGCGGGACCCCGTGCAGTTCTTC.

This clonotype was detected only a few times. The chain joins TRBV10-3 to TRBJ2-5; 8 bases match TRBD1. In germline, CDR1 is ENHRY, CDR2 SYGVKD. The CDR3 length is 13 residues. V trimming: 2 bases; J trimming: 10 bases; junction bases outside the gene matches: 6. The CDR3 sequence is CAISENQGALQYF. The CDR3, as DNA: TGTGCCATCAGTGAGAACCAGGGGGCCCTCCAGTACTTC.